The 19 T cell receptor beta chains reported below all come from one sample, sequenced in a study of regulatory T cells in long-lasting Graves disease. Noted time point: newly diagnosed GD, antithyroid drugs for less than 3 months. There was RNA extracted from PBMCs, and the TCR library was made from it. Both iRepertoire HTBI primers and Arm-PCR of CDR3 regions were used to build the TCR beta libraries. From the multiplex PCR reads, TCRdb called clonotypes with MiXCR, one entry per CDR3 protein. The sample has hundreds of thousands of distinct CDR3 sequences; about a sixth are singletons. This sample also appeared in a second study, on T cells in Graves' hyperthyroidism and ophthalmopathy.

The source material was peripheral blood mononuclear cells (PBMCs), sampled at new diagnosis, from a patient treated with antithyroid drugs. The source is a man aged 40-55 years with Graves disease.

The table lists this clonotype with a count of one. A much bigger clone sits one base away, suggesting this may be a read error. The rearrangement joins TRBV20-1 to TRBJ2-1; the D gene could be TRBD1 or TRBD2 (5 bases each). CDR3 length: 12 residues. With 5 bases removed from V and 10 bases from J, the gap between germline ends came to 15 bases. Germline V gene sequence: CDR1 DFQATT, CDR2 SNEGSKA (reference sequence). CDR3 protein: CSAGTGVEEQFF. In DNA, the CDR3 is TGCAGTGCTGGGACCGGGGTGGAGGAGCAGTTCTTC.

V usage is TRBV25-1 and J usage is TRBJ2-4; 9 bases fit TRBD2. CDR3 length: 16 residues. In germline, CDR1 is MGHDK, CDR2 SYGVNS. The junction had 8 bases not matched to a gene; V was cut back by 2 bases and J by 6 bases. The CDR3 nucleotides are TGTGCCAGCAGTGAAAGAGTAGGGCGGGAGGGAAACATTCAGTACTTC. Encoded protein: CASSERVGREGNIQYF.

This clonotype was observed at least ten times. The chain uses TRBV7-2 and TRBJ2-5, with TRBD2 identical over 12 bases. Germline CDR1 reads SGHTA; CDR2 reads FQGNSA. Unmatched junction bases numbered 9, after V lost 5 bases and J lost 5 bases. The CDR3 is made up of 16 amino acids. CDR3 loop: CASSLLTSGGFETQYF. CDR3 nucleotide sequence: TGTGCCAGCAGCCTCCTCACTAGCGGGGGGTTCGAGACCCAGTACTTC.

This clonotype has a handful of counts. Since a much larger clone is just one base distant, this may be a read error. CDR3 amino acids: CASSLAGGPYYEQCF. For the CDR3, the DNA is TGTGCCAGCAGCTTAGCGGGGGGGCCATACTACGAGCAGTGCTTC. The chain couples TRBV7-2 to TRBJ2-7; possible D gene TRBD2, 7 bases. The germline V gene has CDR1 SGHTA and CDR2 FQGNSA. CDR3 length equals 15 residues.

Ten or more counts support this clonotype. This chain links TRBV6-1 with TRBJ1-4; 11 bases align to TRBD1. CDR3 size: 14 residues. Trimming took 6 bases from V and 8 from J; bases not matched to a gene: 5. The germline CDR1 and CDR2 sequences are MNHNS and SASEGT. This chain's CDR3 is CASSWTGGREKLFF. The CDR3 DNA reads TGTGCCAGCAGCTGGACAGGGGGCAGGGAAAAACTGTTTTTT.

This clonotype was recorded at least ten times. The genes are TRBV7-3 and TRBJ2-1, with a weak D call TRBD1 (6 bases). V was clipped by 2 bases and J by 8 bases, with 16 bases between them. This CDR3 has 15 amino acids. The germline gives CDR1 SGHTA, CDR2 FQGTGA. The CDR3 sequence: CASSLGVTRTDEQFF. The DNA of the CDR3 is TGTGCCAGCAGCTTAGGGGTGACCCGGACAGATGAGCAGTTCTTC.

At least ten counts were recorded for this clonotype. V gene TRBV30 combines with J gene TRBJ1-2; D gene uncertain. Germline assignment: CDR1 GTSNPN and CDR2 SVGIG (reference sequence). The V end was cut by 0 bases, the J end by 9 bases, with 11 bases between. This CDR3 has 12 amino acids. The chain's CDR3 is CAWSVSETSYTF. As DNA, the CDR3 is TGTGCCTGGAGTGTCTCCGAGACGAGCTACACCTTC.

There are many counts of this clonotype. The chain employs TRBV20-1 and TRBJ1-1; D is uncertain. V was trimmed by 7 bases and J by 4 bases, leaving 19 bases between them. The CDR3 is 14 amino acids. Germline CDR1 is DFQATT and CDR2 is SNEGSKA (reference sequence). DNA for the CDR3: TGCAGTGGTACCCTCCACGGACCTGGCACTGAAGCTTTCTTT. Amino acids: CSGTLHGPGTEAFF.

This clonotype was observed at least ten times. The CDR3 sequence is CASRGQGAIGTEAFF. The DNA of the CDR3 is TGTGCCAGCCGAGGACAGGGGGCGATCGGCACTGAAGCTTTCTTT. The chain links TRBV28 to TRBJ1-1; 11 bases map to TRBD1. J gave up 4 bases and V 8 bases, and 9 bases lay outside the gene matches. The length of the CDR3 is 15 residues. Germline V gene lookup returns CDR1 MDHEN and CDR2 SYDVKM.

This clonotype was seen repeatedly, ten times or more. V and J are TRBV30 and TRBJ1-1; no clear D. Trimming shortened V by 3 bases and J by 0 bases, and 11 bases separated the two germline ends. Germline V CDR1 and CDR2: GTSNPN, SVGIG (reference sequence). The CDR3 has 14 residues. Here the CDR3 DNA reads TGTGCCTGGAGACGGACGGTCATGAACACTGAAGCTTTCTTT. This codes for CAWRRTVMNTEAFF.

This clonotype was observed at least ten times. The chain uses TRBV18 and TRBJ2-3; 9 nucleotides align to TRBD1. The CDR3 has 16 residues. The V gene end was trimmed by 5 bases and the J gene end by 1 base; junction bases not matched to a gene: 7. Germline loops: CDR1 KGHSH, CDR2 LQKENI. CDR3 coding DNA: TGTGCCAGCTCATCCTACAGGGGGCAAGGCACAGATACGCAGTATTTT. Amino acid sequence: CASSSYRGQGTDTQYF.

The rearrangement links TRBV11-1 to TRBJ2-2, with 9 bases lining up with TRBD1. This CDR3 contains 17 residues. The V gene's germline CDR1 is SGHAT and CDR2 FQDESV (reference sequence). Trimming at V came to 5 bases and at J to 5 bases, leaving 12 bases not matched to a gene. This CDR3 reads CASSQTLRQGGTGELFF. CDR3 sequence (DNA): TGTGCCAGCAGCCAGACCCTGAGACAGGGGGGAACCGGGGAGCTGTTTTTT.

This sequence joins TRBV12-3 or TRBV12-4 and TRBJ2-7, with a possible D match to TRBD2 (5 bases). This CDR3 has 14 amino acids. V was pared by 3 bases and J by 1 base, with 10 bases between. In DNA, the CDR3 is TGTGCCAGCAGTTTCCTCGGGGTGTCCTACGAGCAGTACTTC. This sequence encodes CASSFLGVSYEQYF.

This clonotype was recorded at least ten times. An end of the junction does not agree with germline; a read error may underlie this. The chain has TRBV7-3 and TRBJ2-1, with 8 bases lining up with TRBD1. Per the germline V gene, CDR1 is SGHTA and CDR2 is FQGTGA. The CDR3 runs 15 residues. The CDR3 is CASSFRQGTYKEQFF. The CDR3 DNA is TGTGCCAGCAGCTTCCGACAGGGGACCTACAAGGAGCAGTTCTTC.

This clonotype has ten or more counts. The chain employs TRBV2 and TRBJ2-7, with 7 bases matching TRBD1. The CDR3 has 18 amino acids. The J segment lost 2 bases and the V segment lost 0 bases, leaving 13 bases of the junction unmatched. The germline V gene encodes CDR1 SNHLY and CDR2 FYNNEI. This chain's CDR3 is CASSEAITQGTPPYEQYF. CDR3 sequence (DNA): TGTGCCAGCAGTGAAGCCATTACACAGGGGACACCACCCTACGAGCAGTACTTC.

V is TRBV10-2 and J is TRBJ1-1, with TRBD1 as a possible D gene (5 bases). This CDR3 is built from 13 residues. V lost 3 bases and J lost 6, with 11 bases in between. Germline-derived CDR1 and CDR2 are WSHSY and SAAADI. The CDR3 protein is CASSDRVGAEAFF. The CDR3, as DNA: TGCGCCAGCAGTGACAGGGTAGGGGCTGAAGCTTTCTTT.

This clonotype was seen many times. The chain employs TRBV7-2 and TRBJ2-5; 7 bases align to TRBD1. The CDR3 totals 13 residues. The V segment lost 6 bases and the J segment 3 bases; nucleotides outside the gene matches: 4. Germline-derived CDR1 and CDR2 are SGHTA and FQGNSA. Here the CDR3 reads CASSFGTEETQYF. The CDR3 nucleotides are TGTGCCAGCAGTTTTGGGACAGAAGAGACCCAGTACTTC.

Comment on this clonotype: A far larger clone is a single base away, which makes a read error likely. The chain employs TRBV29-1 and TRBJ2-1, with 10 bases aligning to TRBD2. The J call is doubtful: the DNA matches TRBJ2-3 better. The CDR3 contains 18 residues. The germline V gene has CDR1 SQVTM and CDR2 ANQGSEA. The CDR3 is CNVERGGHSWSDTDTQYF. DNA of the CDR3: TGCAACGTTGAGCGGGGGGGCCACTCTTGGTCAGACACAGATACGCAGTATTTT.

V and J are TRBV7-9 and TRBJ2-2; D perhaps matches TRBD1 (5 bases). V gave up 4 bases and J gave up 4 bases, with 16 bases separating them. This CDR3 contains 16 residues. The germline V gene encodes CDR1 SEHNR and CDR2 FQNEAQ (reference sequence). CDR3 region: CASSSPLPGLTGELFF. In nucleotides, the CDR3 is TGTGCCAGCAGCTCCCCCTTGCCAGGGCTCACCGGGGAGCTGTTTTTT.